This entry lists 10 T cell receptor beta chains sequenced from one sample in a study of blood T cell repertoires in COVID-19. The assay was immunoSEQ multiplex PCR, and TCRdb's table has in-frame clones only and misses some. The sample lists approximately 200,000 clones, approximately 85% occurring once. Sample: peripheral blood. The receptors shown here come from a man in his 60s with acute or convalescent COVID-19.

The chain has TRBV28 and TRBJ2-2; the match to TRBD2 covers 16 bases. Unmatched junction bases numbered 11, after V lost 7 bases and J lost 6 bases. This CDR3 is 18 amino acids long. CDR1 is MDHEN, CDR2 SYDVKM, per germline. CDR3 protein: CASITTGTSGRGAGELFF. Here the CDR3 DNA reads TGTGCCAGCATTACTACCGGGACTAGCGGGAGGGGCGCCGGGGAGCTGTTTTTT.

The chain employs TRBV15 and TRBJ1-1; no reliable D call. This CDR3 comprises 14 residues. Trimming left V 0 bases short and J 0 bases short, with 5 bases between. Germline CDR1 reads LNHNV; CDR2 reads YYDKDF (reference sequence). Here the CDR3 DNA reads TGTGCCACCAGCAGAGATCCCGTGAACACTGAAGCTTTCTTT. Translating it yields CATSRDPVNTEAFF.

The chain couples TRBV29-1 to TRBJ2-2; a possible D gene is TRBD2 (6 bases). V lost 0 bases and J 5 bases, leaving 10 bases between the germline ends. This CDR3 contains 14 residues. Germline CDR1 SQVTM, CDR2 ANQGSEA. This CDR3 reads CSVEEGRRTGELFF. The CDR3 nucleotides read TGCAGCGTTGAAGAGGGGAGGAGGACCGGGGAGCTGTTTTTT.

The chain recombines TRBV5-8 with TRBJ1-3, with TRBD1 identical over 10 bases. The CDR3 has 17 amino acids. J lost 0 bases, V lost 4 bases, and 7 bases had no gene match. Germline V gene data show CDR1 as SGHTS and CDR2 as YDEGEE. CDR3 residues: CASSHRTGGNSGNTIYF. CDR3 coding DNA: TGTGCCAGCAGCCACAGGACAGGGGGGAACTCTGGAAACACCATATATTTT. Together with reference TRBV5-8 and TRBJ1-3, the CDR3 gives the full variable domain: EAGVTQSPTHLIKTRGQQATLRCSPISGHTSVYWYQQALGLGLQFLLWYDEGEERNRGNFPPRFSGRQFPNYSSELNVNALELEDSALYLCASSHRTGGNSGNTIYFGEGSWLTVV.

The chain uses TRBV9 and TRBJ2-3, with 9 nucleotides matching TRBD2. Germline CDR1 reads SGDLS; CDR2 reads YYNGEE. V trimming: 2 bases; J trimming: 0 bases; junction bases outside the gene matches: 4. This CDR3 has 16 residues. CDR3 sequence reads: CASSVDSGRSTDTQYF. CDR3 nucleotide sequence: TGTGCCAGCAGCGTGGATAGCGGGAGAAGCACAGATACGCAGTATTTT.

This clone was seen more than once but under ten times. J is TRBJ1-5 and V is TRBV29-1, with 7 bases that match TRBD1. Germline V lookup: CDR1 SQVTM, CDR2 ANQGSEA. This CDR3 is 15 amino acids long. The CDR3 region has the DNA TGCAGAAAATGGGACAGCATTTATAGCAATCAGCCCCAGCATTTT. This sequence encodes CRKWDSIYSNQPQHF. Full variable domain (missing parts from reference TRBV29-1 and TRBJ1-5): SAVISQKPSRDICQRGTSLTIQCQVDSQVTMMFWYRQQPGQSLTLIATANQGSEATYESGFVIDKFPISRPNLTFSTLTVSNMSPEDSSIYLCRKWDSIYSNQPQHFGDGTRLSIL.

The rearrangement joins TRBV6-5 to TRBJ2-3, with D maybe TRBD1 (5 bases). With 6 bases removed from V and 9 bases from J, the gap between germline ends came to 16 bases. Germline loops: CDR1 MNHEY, CDR2 SVGAGI. This CDR3 is built from 13 residues. The CDR3 nucleotides read TGTGCCAGCAGACCTAGGACATTCAGGACGCAGTATTTT. Its protein is CASRPRTFRTQYF.

The chain couples TRBV5-4 to TRBJ2-5; possibly TRBD1 for D (7 bases). Deletions cut 4 bases from V and 3 bases from J, with 16 bases between. The CDR3 has 15 amino acids. Germline CDR1 SGHNT, CDR2 YYREEE (reference sequence). CDR3 DNA sequence: TGTGCCAGCAGCCTAGCGACAGGGAGAAAAGAGACCCAGTACTTC. Protein sequence: CASSLATGRKETQYF.

CDR3 sequence (DNA): TGTGCCAGCAGCTTACAGGGGCCGAACTATGGCTACACCTTC. Translated, it gives CASSLQGPNYGYTF. The gene calls are TRBV11-2 and TRBJ1-2, with D possibly matching TRBD1 (6 bases). This CDR3 contains 14 residues. Germline V lookup: CDR1 SGHAT, CDR2 FQNNGV. V lost 2 bases, J lost 2 bases, and 9 bases lay in between.

V usage is TRBV5-1 and J usage is TRBJ2-2; 8 positions agree with TRBD1. V trimming: 4 bases; J trimming: 4 bases; junction bases outside the gene matches: 3. Germline V gives CDR1 SGHRS, CDR2 YFSETQ. The CDR3 spans 14 residues. Here the CDR3 reads CASSKTGVTGELFF. The DNA for the CDR3 is TGCGCCAGCAGCAAGACAGGGGTCACCGGGGAGCTGTTTTTT.